This paragraph covers one TCR beta chain sequence. These data originate in a study of shared T cell receptors in the human thymus. CDR1 is SGHTA and CDR2 is FQGNSA in the germline V gene. CDR3 length: 18 residues. V gave up 1 base and J gave up 1 base, with 19 bases separating them. TCRdb keeps only in-frame clones here, not all; method: immunoSEQ multiplex PCR. Among approximately 760,000 clones, 80% to 90% were seen once, and the ten largest hold more than 0.01%. These data also formed part of another study, on human thymus T cells. Turning to that study: Thymus tissue for the work was resected from patients undergoing corrective heart surgery.

The chain is built from TRBV7-2 and TRBJ1-2; TRBD1 is a possible D gene (5 bases). The sequence came from a girl under two years old with a congenital heart defect. What was sequenced was thymocytes. The CDR3 nucleotides read TGTGCCAGCAGCTTAGTTCCCCGACAGATAGAGCTTAACTATGGCTACACCTTC. This translates into CASSLVPRQIELNYGYTF.